The T cell receptor beta chain under discussion was sequenced for a study of cytomegalovirus exposure and HLA in healthy donors. Study-level background: The 120 or so validation repertoires used a platform that matched the one used for the 500 to 700 first-cohort repertoires, as a later analysis reported.

Points on this clone: Its antigen is as yet unknown.

The study's findings and limits: Testing in vitro showed a few CMV-associated chains specific for CMV antigens.

Trimming took off 0 bases at V and 8 bases at J, with 11 bases between the two ends. Germline CDR1 reads SGHVS; CDR2 reads FNYEAQ. The CDR3 is 14 residues long. Clones were read by immunoSEQ multiplex PCR, and TCRdb kept only the in-frame ones, dropping some. Here the sample spans 260,000 or so clones, approximately 87% being singletons. This chain connects TRBV7-6 to TRBJ2-1, with D perhaps TRBD1 (5 bases). This TCR came from a man younger than 30 in good health and CMV-seronegative. The sample was PBMCs. The CDR3, as DNA: TGTGCCAGCAGCTTAGCCTGGGGCGAATATGAGCAGTTCTTC. This encodes CASSLAWGEYEQFF.